What follows are 18 T cell receptor beta chains derived from one specimen sequenced in a study of T cell responses to AZD1222 COVID-19 vaccine. Using immunoSEQ multiplex PCR, the repertoire was profiled, and TCRdb retains in-frame clones only, with some absent. The data contain some 130,000 clones, roughly 87% of them singletons. The source was peripheral blood, collected on day 0 of AZD1222 vaccination. The origin of the receptors is an adult in good health.

The rearrangement joins TRBV7-2 to TRBJ1-4; the D is unclear. The germline V gene has CDR1 SGHTA and CDR2 FQGNSA. The CDR3 runs 15 residues. The V end was cut by 5 bases, the J end by 6 bases, with 16 bases between. The CDR3 coding sequence is TGTGCCAGCAGCCCAGTCTACCTGGGTGATGAAAAACTGTTTTTT. Translating gives CASSPVYLGDEKLFF.

The V call is TRBV7-9, the J call TRBJ2-2, with D unresolved. Trimming took off 2 bases at V and 3 bases at J, with 19 bases between the two ends. The CDR3 is 18 residues long. Germline V gene sequence: CDR1 SEHNR, CDR2 FQNEAQ (reference sequence). CDR3 coding DNA: TGTGCCAGCAGCTTACGGGTTCCCCTCGGGCCTGACACCGGGGAGCTGTTTTTT. This gives the protein CASSLRVPLGPDTGELFF. Supplemented by reference TRBV7-9 and TRBJ2-2, the full variable domain reads DTGVSQNPRHKITKRGQNVTFRCDPISEHNRLYWYRQTLGQGPEFLTYFQNEAQLEKSRLLSDRFSAERPKGSFSTLEIQRTEQGDSAMYLCASSLRVPLGPDTGELFFGEGSRLTVL.

The V and J genes are TRBV7-9 and TRBJ2-7, with 7 bases matching TRBD1. The CDR3 runs to 16 residues. The V segment lost 1 base and the J segment 6 bases; nucleotides outside the gene matches: 12. Germline V lookup: CDR1 SEHNR, CDR2 FQNEAQ (reference sequence). In DNA, the CDR3 is TGTGCCAGCAGCTTAGGGGACAGTAACGAGGGCCCCGAGCAGTACTTC. Amino acids: CASSLGDSNEGPEQYF.

V gene TRBV9 combines with J gene TRBJ2-3, with 9 bases that match TRBD2. Germline assignment: CDR1 SGDLS and CDR2 YYNGEE. The junction had 7 bases not matched to a gene; V was cut back by 0 bases and J by 2 bases. The CDR3 length is 17 residues. The CDR3 spells CASSVVPTSGYTDTQYF. The DNA for the CDR3 is TGTGCCAGCAGCGTAGTACCAACTAGCGGGTACACAGATACGCAGTATTTT.

The chain employs TRBV9 and TRBJ1-1, with 8 bases aligning to TRBD1. Germline-derived CDR1 and CDR2 are SGDLS and YYNGEE. CDR3 size: 12 residues. V dropped 4 bases and J dropped 7; count of bases not matched to a gene: 3. CDR3 loop: CASSPGGYEAFF. The DNA for the CDR3 is TGTGCCAGCAGCCCAGGGGGCTATGAAGCTTTCTTT.

The chain joins TRBV19 to TRBJ1-5, with TRBD1 matching over 10 bases. The germline V gene encodes CDR1 LNHDA and CDR2 SQIVND (reference sequence). The CDR3 consists of 16 residues. V was clipped by 5 bases and J by 1 base; unmatched bases: 5. The CDR3 region has the DNA TGTGCCAGTAGTCCCCTGGACAGGGGGAGCAATCAGCCCCAGCATTTT. As protein: CASSPLDRGSNQPQHF. The full variable domain, rest sourced from reference TRBV19 and TRBJ1-5, is DGGITQSPKYLFRKEGQNVTLSCEQNLNHDAMYWYRQDPGQGLRLIYYSQIVNDFQKGDIAEGYSVSREKKESFPLTVTSAQKNPTAFYLCASSPLDRGSNQPQHFGDGTRLSIL.

The chain recombines TRBV7-3 with TRBJ1-2; possible D gene TRBD1, 6 bases. CDR1 is SGHTA, CDR2 FQGTGA, per germline. This CDR3 has 13 amino acids. V lost 5 bases to trimming and J lost 4 bases, with 11 bases between them. The CDR3 loop is CASSPGHTYGYTF. The CDR3 bases are TGTGCCAGCAGCCCGGGACACACCTATGGCTACACCTTC.

V and J are TRBV14 and TRBJ1-1, with 7 bases that match TRBD1. Germline values: CDR1 SGHDN, CDR2 FVKESK. CDR3 length: 14 amino acids. Losses at the gene ends were 4 bases for V and 4 bases for J; bases not matched to a gene: 6. This CDR3 is CASSPTGRSTEAFF. The CDR3 DNA sequence: TGTGCCAGCAGCCCGACAGGGCGCTCCACTGAAGCTTTCTTT.

The chain has TRBV6-5 and TRBJ1-2; 8 bases fit TRBD1. J lost 8 bases, V lost 3 bases, and 8 bases had no gene match. The CDR3 spans 14 residues. The germline V gene has CDR1 MNHEY and CDR2 SVGAGI. The CDR3 sequence: CASSYSTGAGGYTF. CDR3 sequence (DNA): TGTGCCAGCAGTTATTCGACAGGGGCGGGGGGCTACACCTTC.

This clone has only a few counts. This chain joins TRBV5-4 and TRBJ1-3, with 10 bases aligning to TRBD1. The V segment lost 0 bases and the J segment 7 bases; nucleotides outside the gene matches: 7. The CDR3 runs 16 residues. Germline V gene data show CDR1 as SGHNT and CDR2 as YYREEE (reference sequence). Written as DNA, the CDR3 is TGTGCCAGCAGCTTGGAGGTGGGGACAGGGGCCAACACCATATATTTT. Its translation is CASSLEVGTGANTIYF.

The V call is TRBV28, the J call TRBJ2-3; 10 bases agree with TRBD2. This CDR3 contains 15 residues. The V segment lost 2 bases and the J segment 8 bases; nucleotides outside the gene matches: 7. Germline CDR1 and CDR2: MDHEN and SYDVKM. CDR3 in DNA: TGTGCCAGCAGTTTAGGGGGACTAGCGAGAACTACGCAGTATTTT. This sequence encodes CASSLGGLARTTQYF.

The chain employs TRBV9 and TRBJ1-2; no reliable D call. CDR1 SGDLS and CDR2 YYNGEE come from the germline V gene. Trimming left V 3 bases short and J 3 bases short, with 12 bases between. The CDR3 is 14 amino acids. CDR3 coding DNA: TGTGCCAGCAGCGCTTACCTCGGGGACTATGGCTACACCTTC. As protein: CASSAYLGDYGYTF.

V is TRBV18 and J is TRBJ1-3, with D perhaps TRBD1 (6 bases). V lost 0 bases and J 2 bases, leaving 11 bases between the germline ends. This CDR3 is 16 amino acids long. Germline loops: CDR1 KGHSH, CDR2 LQKENI. CDR3 DNA sequence: TGTGCCAGCTCACCACCGGGCAGGGGCCCTGGAAACACCATATATTTT. This sequence encodes CASSPPGRGPGNTIYF. The entire variable domain, with the rest obtained from reference TRBV18 and TRBJ1-3, is as follows: NAGVMQNPRHLVRRRGQEARLRCSPMKGHSHVYWYRQLPEEGLKFMVYLQKENIIDESGMPKERFSAEFPKEGPSILRIQQVVRGDSAAYFCASSPPGRGPGNTIYFGEGSWLTVV.

This chain joins TRBV7-3 and TRBJ2-2; D gene ambiguous. This CDR3 comprises 13 residues. The ends were cut back, 1 base at V and 3 bases at J, with 3 bases in the middle. Germline loops: CDR1 SGHTA, CDR2 FQGTGA. The CDR3 reads CASSLSYTGELFF. The CDR3, as DNA: TGTGCCAGCAGCTTAAGTTACACCGGGGAGCTGTTTTTT.

The rearrangement joins TRBV6-2 or TRBV6-3 to TRBJ1-2; no clear D gene. The CDR3 has 13 residues. Trimming removed 2 bases at V and 6 bases at J, with 10 bases between. Germline values: CDR1 MNHEY, CDR2 SVGEGT. The CDR3 reads CASSYLSLDGYTF. The CDR3 bases are TGTGCCAGCAGTTACCTCAGCCTAGATGGCTACACCTTC.

This clone appeared a single time. The chain uses TRBV28 and TRBJ1-4; D is undetermined. The length of the CDR3 is 14 residues. Germline CDR1 and CDR2: MDHEN and SYDVKM. The germline V and J ends were trimmed by 8 bases and 4 bases, with 14 bases remaining between them. Here the CDR3 DNA reads TGTGCCAGCCTCCCCTACAGACTTAATGAAAAACTGTTTTTT. It specifies CASLPYRLNEKLFF.

The chain combines TRBV11-2 with TRBJ2-1, with D maybe TRBD1 (5 bases). Germline loops: CDR1 SGHAT, CDR2 FQNNGV. This CDR3 is built from 14 residues. Deletions cut 1 base from V and 3 bases from J, with 7 bases between. CDR3 residues: CASSLVQVYNEQFF. CDR3 DNA: TGTGCCAGCAGCTTAGTACAGGTCTACAATGAGCAGTTCTTC.

The rearrangement links TRBV24-1 to TRBJ1-2, with D hard to call. The germline gives CDR1 KGHDR, CDR2 SFDVKD. The CDR3 is made up of 11 amino acids. Trimming took 3 bases from V and 8 from J, leaving 6 bases between them. In DNA, the CDR3 is TGTGCCACCAGTGATCGGGGAGGCTACACCTTC. It yields the protein CATSDRGGYTF.